These 20 T cell receptor beta chains came from one sample sequenced in a study of OX40 agonist ivuxolimab in advanced cancers. Clones were read by immunoSEQ multiplex PCR, and TCRdb kept only the in-frame ones, dropping some. The repertoire includes about 82,000 clones, 90% of them detected once, and over 0.3% sits in the top ten. This specimen consisted of CD4+ or CD8+ T cells sorted from blood, obtained in a trial of the OX40 agonist ivuxolimab. The receptors were sampled from an adult with an advanced solid tumor such as melanoma, head and neck, liver or kidney cancer.

CDR3 sequence (DNA): TGTGCCAGCAGCGTAATGGGACTATCCTACAATGAGCAGTTCTTC. Translating gives CASSVMGLSYNEQFF. J is TRBJ2-1 and V is TRBV9, with 7 bases aligning to TRBD2. V trimming: 1 base; J trimming: 1 base; junction bases outside the gene matches: 2. Germline-derived CDR1 and CDR2 are SGDLS and YYNGEE. CDR3 length: 15 residues.

J is TRBJ2-1 and V is TRBV5-1; TRBD2 agrees at 10 bases. Germline trimming cut 0 bases from V and 4 bases from J; bases unmatched to any gene: 4. Per germline, CDR1 SGHRS and CDR2 YFSETQ. This CDR3 spans 16 amino acids. The CDR3 reads CASSLAAGGGYNEQFF. Written as DNA, the CDR3 is TGCGCCAGCAGCTTGGCAGCGGGAGGGGGTTACAATGAGCAGTTCTTC.

V and J are TRBV28 and TRBJ2-2, with no clear D. Trimming shortened V by 0 bases and J by 7 bases, and 6 bases separated the two germline ends. Germline assignment: CDR1 MDHEN and CDR2 SYDVKM. The CDR3 loop spans 13 amino acids. In DNA, the CDR3 is TGTGCCAGCAGTTTATGGAAGAACGGGGAGCTGTTTTTT. Translation: CASSLWKNGELFF.

The chain employs TRBV29-1 and TRBJ2-1, with 11 bases aligning to TRBD2. V lost 3 bases, J lost 4 bases, and 5 bases stayed unmatched. Germline CDR1 SQVTM, CDR2 ANQGSEA. This CDR3 region has 15 residues. CDR3 coding DNA: TGCAGCGTTGAGGGACTAGCGGCCCGTTACAATGAGCAGTTCTTC. The encoded protein is CSVEGLAARYNEQFF.

The V call is TRBV4-3, the J call TRBJ2-1; 7 bases match TRBD1. In germline, CDR1 is LGHNA, CDR2 YSLEER. V lost 0 bases to trimming and J lost 0 bases; unmatched junction nucleotides: 2. This CDR3 region has 16 residues. This CDR3 is CASSQDPGGSYNEQFF. In DNA form, the CDR3 reads TGCGCCAGCAGCCAAGACCCAGGGGGCTCCTACAATGAGCAGTTCTTC.

Only one count was recorded for this clone. The rearrangement joins TRBV25-1 to TRBJ2-7; D is perhaps TRBD1 (6 bases). The CDR3 is made up of 15 amino acids. From germline, CDR1 is MGHDK and CDR2 SYGVNS. V gave up 3 bases and J gave up 0 bases, with 12 bases separating them. The CDR3 protein is CASSDRQDTSYEQYF. CDR3 nucleotides: TGTGCCAGCAGTGATCGACAGGACACCTCCTACGAGCAGTACTTC.

The V and J genes are TRBV28 and TRBJ2-1; D uncertain. V was trimmed by 7 bases and J by 4 bases, leaving 5 bases between them. There are 11 residues in the CDR3. In germline, CDR1 is MDHEN, CDR2 SYDVKM. The CDR3 loop reads CASKWYNEQFF. The CDR3 bases are TGTGCCAGCAAATGGTACAATGAGCAGTTCTTC.

The chain has TRBV27 and TRBJ1-3; tentatively, D is TRBD1 (5 bases). This CDR3 comprises 14 residues. CDR1 and CDR2 (germline): MNHEY, SMNVEV (reference sequence). V was clipped by 0 bases and J by 2 bases, with 5 bases between them. The CDR3 sequence: CASSLSGAGNTIYF. CDR3 nucleotide sequence: TGTGCCAGCAGTTTATCGGGGGCTGGAAACACCATATATTTT.

The chain is built from TRBV6-5 and TRBJ1-2; D is uncertain. The CDR3 has 13 amino acids. Trimming cost V 2 bases and J 5 bases, with 9 bases left between them. Germline V gene lookup returns CDR1 MNHEY and CDR2 SVGAGI. CDR3 nucleotides: TGTGCCAGCAGTTACGGCAACAGTTATGGCTACACCTTC. Translated, it gives CASSYGNSYGYTF.

V and J are TRBV5-5 and TRBJ2-1; possible D gene TRBD2, 7 bases. Trimming pared 2 bases from V and 6 bases from J, leaving 12 bases between. The CDR3 has 14 amino acids. Germline V gene data show CDR1 as SGHKS and CDR2 as YYEKEE (reference sequence). The DNA for the CDR3 is TGTGCCAGCAGCTTCGGGGGGCTGGGCAATGAGCAGTTCTTC. Its translation is CASSFGGLGNEQFF.

The chain couples TRBV5-1 to TRBJ2-2; TRBD1 matches at 10 bases. CDR3 length: 14 residues. The junction had 4 bases not matched to a gene; V was cut back by 4 bases and J by 7 bases. CDR1 and CDR2 from the germline V gene are SGHRS and YFSETQ. The CDR3 coding sequence is TGCGCCAGCAGCCGGGACAGGGGAAACGGGGAGCTGTTTTTT. It specifies CASSRDRGNGELFF.

The J gene is TRBJ2-5, the V gene TRBV28, with D possibly called TRBD1 or TRBD2 (6 bases each). Germline V gene sequence: CDR1 MDHEN, CDR2 SYDVKM. Trimming pared 10 bases from V and 9 bases from J, leaving 24 bases between. This CDR3 is built from 14 residues. The CDR3 region is CAITGAGDLEAQYF. CDR3 nucleotides: TGTGCCATCACGGGGGCTGGGGATCTCGAGGCCCAGTACTTC.

The rearrangement joins TRBV5-8 to TRBJ2-3; D unresolved. V lost 1 base and J 2 bases, leaving 8 bases between the germline ends. Germline assignment: CDR1 SGHTS and CDR2 YDEGEE. The CDR3 length is 14 residues. The CDR3: CASSLFRTTDTQYF. In DNA form, the CDR3 reads TGTGCCAGCAGCTTGTTTCGCACCACAGATACGCAGTATTTT.

The chain couples TRBV4-3 to TRBJ1-6; no clear D. V dropped 0 bases and J dropped 8 bases, with 5 bases sitting between them. This CDR3 is built from 13 residues. CDR1 is LGHNA and CDR2 is YSLEER in the germline V gene. Here the CDR3 DNA reads TGCGCCAGCAGCCAAGATTGGGATTCACCCCTCCACTTT. It encodes CASSQDWDSPLHF.

This clone occurred once. The rearrangement uses TRBV7-9 and TRBJ2-1; the match to TRBD2 covers 13 bases. With 0 bases clipped from V and 10 bases from J, the junction kept 9 bases outside the gene matches. Germline V gene sequence: CDR1 SEHNR, CDR2 FQNEAQ (reference sequence). CDR3 length: 17 amino acids. The CDR3 here is CASSLAGLAGSGWEQFF. CDR3 DNA: TGTGCCAGCAGCTTAGCGGGACTAGCGGGGAGTGGTTGGGAGCAGTTCTTC.

This clone has more than one count but fewer than ten. The chain is built from TRBV29-1 and TRBJ2-3; possibly TRBD2 for D (5 bases). The V end was cut by 4 bases, the J end by 3 bases, with 8 bases between. CDR3 length equals 12 residues. Germline V gene sequence: CDR1 SQVTM, CDR2 ANQGSEA. The DNA of the CDR3 is TGCAGCGTTGCACGGGGAACAGATACGCAGTATTTT. Translating gives CSVARGTDTQYF.

The rearrangement joins TRBV5-1 to TRBJ2-5, with 9 bases aligning to TRBD2. The CDR3 covers 16 residues. Germline CDR1 is SGHRS and CDR2 is YFSETQ. After removal of 1 base from V and 2 bases from J, the junction contained 6 bases not matched to a gene. The CDR3 sequence is CASSLWASGDQETQYF. The CDR3 nucleotides are TGCGCCAGCAGCTTGTGGGCTAGCGGGGATCAAGAGACCCAGTACTTC.

The rearrangement uses TRBV5-1 and TRBJ1-2, with 9 bases that match TRBD1. Germline V gives CDR1 SGHRS, CDR2 YFSETQ. CDR3 length: 14 amino acids. Unmatched junction bases numbered 5, after V lost 3 bases and J lost 5 bases. CDR3 loop: CASSSGTGSYGYTF. For the CDR3, the DNA is TGCGCCAGCAGCTCGGGGACAGGGAGTTATGGCTACACCTTC.

The chain links TRBV5-4 to TRBJ1-1, with TRBD1 matching over 7 bases. The CDR3 is 15 amino acids. The J segment lost 3 bases and the V segment lost 3 bases, leaving 8 bases of the junction unmatched. Germline V lookup: CDR1 SGHNT, CDR2 YYREEE (reference sequence). The CDR3 DNA is TGTGCCAGCAGCTGGCCCCCGGGACAGTACACTGAAGCTTTCTTT. Protein: CASSWPPGQYTEAFF.

This clone was picked up one time. V is TRBV7-9 and J is TRBJ2-1; 8 bases map to TRBD2. V shed 4 bases and J 0 bases; nucleotides not matched to a gene: 5. Germline loops: CDR1 SEHNR, CDR2 FQNEAQ (reference sequence). CDR3 length: 16 residues. The CDR3 bases are TGTGCCAGCAGCTCAACCGCGGGAGGCTCCTACAATGAGCAGTTCTTC. Its protein is CASSSTAGGSYNEQFF.